The clone carrying this T cell receptor (beta chain) has at least ten counts. Its ends do not fully match the called genes, so a read error is possible. Each patient came to thyroid surgery without any prior treatment (of any kind). MiXCR reprocessed the PCR reads for TCRdb. The table includes about 43,000 clones, 3% to 3.5% detected once. The CDR3 has 15 residues. In germline, CDR1 is SGHRS, CDR2 YFSETQ. This record comes from a study of metastatic and nonmetastatic thyroid tumors. This sequence originates from a female donor with papillary thyroid cancer or a benign thyroid nodule (not recorded which). Some clones in this sample may be carry-over from other donors' samples. The chain uses TRBV5-1 and TRBJ2-1, with 12 nucleotides matching TRBD2. Sequencing was done on a sample of blood. CDR3 in amino acids: CASSYGLAGRNEQSF. CDR3 nucleotide sequence: TGCGCCAGCAGCTACGGACTAGCGGGACGAAATGAGCAGTCCTTC. Looking up the rest from reference TRBV5-1 and TRBJ2-1 gives the full variable domain: KAGVTQTPRYLIKTRGQQVTLSCSPISGHRSVSWYQQTPGQGLQFLFEYFSETQRNKGNFPGRFSGRQFSNSRSEMNVSTLELGDSALYLCASSYGLAGRNEQSFGPGTRLTVL.